Shown below are 11 T cell receptor beta chains from a single sample sequenced in a study of siplizumab effects on memory and regulatory T cells. Here immunoSEQ multiplex PCR was the method, and the copy in TCRdb shows in-frame clones only, minus some. The table lists around 110,000 clones, approximately 94% of them singletons. The sequenced sample was non-Treg CD4+ T cells sorted from blood. The receptors originated from a human donor in good health.

The chain uses TRBV5-1 and TRBJ1-3; D uncertain. Trimming pared 4 bases from V and 0 bases from J, leaving 8 bases between. The CDR3 length is 14 residues. Germline lookup yields CDR1 SGHRS and CDR2 YFSETQ. The CDR3 coding sequence is TGCGCCAGCAGCAACGATAACTCTGGAAACACCATATATTTT. Protein sequence: CASSNDNSGNTIYF.

The rearrangement joins TRBV25-1 to TRBJ2-1; D is possibly TRBD2 (6 bases). Germline values: CDR1 MGHDK, CDR2 SYGVNS. The CDR3 covers 14 residues. With 2 bases removed from V and 1 base from J, the gap between germline ends came to 6 bases. The CDR3: CASSEAGSYNEQFF. Written as DNA, the CDR3 is TGTGCCAGCAGTGAAGCGGGGTCCTACAATGAGCAGTTCTTC.

CDR3 nucleotides: TGCGCCAGCAGTTCGGACGGTACTAGCACAGATACGCAGTATTTT. Amino acids: CASSSDGTSTDTQYF. J is TRBJ2-3 and V is TRBV5-1; D unresolved. Germline V gene lookup returns CDR1 SGHRS and CDR2 YFSETQ. This CDR3 comprises 15 residues. V shed 5 bases and J shed 0 bases, with 13 bases lying between them.

The gene calls are TRBV27 and TRBJ1-4; D is perhaps TRBD1 (6 bases). Germline V CDR1 and CDR2: MNHEY, SMNVEV (reference sequence). This CDR3 is built from 15 residues. The germline V and J ends were trimmed by 5 bases and 8 bases, with 18 bases remaining between them. CDR3 residues: CASSRREGVNEKLFF. The CDR3 DNA reads TGTGCCAGCAGTCGCCGGGAGGGGGTAAACGAAAAACTGTTTTTT. The full variable domain, with the rest looked up from reference TRBV27 and TRBJ1-4, is EAQVTQNPRYLITVTGKKLTVTCSQNMNHEYMSWYRQDPGLGLRQIYYSMNVEVTDKGDVPEGYKVSRKEKRNFPLILESPSPNQTSLYFCASSRREGVNEKLFFGSGTQLSVL.

The chain joins TRBV6-5 to TRBJ1-2, with TRBD1 as a possible D gene (5 bases). Per the germline V gene, CDR1 is MNHEY and CDR2 is SVGAGI. This CDR3 has 12 amino acids. V lost 4 bases and J lost 5, with 8 bases in between. The CDR3 DNA reads TGTGCCAGCAGTTCTACAGGTTATGGCTACACCTTC. It codes for CASSSTGYGYTF.

The J gene is TRBJ1-2, the V gene TRBV7-2, with D possibly matching TRBD1 (6 bases). Trimming took off 4 bases at V and 2 bases at J, with 14 bases between the two ends. The CDR3 is 15 residues long. Germline CDR1 and CDR2: SGHTA and FQGNSA. The CDR3 loop is CASSSYRASNYGYTF. As DNA, the CDR3 is TGTGCCAGCAGCTCGTACAGGGCTTCAAACTATGGCTACACCTTC.

The V call is TRBV19, the J call TRBJ1-2; TRBD1 agrees at 8 bases. Germline loops: CDR1 LNHDA, CDR2 SQIVND (reference sequence). V gave up 3 bases and J gave up 4 bases; unmatched junction bases: 4. The length of the CDR3 is 14 residues. The CDR3 nucleotides read TGTGCCAGTAGTATCCAGGGGGCTCGCTATGGCTACACCTTC. Translated, it gives CASSIQGARYGYTF.

This clone was counted once. The rearrangement uses TRBV5-4 and TRBJ2-3; 10 bases are shared with TRBD1. CDR3 size: 18 residues. Germline V gene lookup returns CDR1 SGHNT and CDR2 YYREEE (reference sequence). The ends lost 4 bases at V and 4 bases at J; junction bases unmatched: 15. Written as DNA, the CDR3 is TGTGCCAGCAGCCGAAACGCACGGACAGGGGGTTTAGCAGATACGCAGTATTTT. It codes for CASSRNARTGGLADTQYF.

The chain couples TRBV6-5 to TRBJ2-1; D gene ambiguous. CDR3 length: 15 amino acids. Trimming cost V 3 bases and J 0 bases, with 9 bases left between them. CDR1 is MNHEY and CDR2 is SVGAGI in the germline V gene. CDR3 amino acids: CASSYGRSSYNEQFF. In nucleotides, the CDR3 is TGTGCCAGCAGTTATGGAAGAAGCTCCTACAATGAGCAGTTCTTC.

The chain is built from TRBV14 and TRBJ2-7; weak D call: TRBD2 (5 bases). The CDR3 has 15 residues. Germline CDR1 and CDR2: SGHDN and FVKESK. The V gene lost 4 bases and the J gene lost 4 bases, with 17 bases spanning the gap. In DNA, the CDR3 is TGTGCCAGCAGCCCGACTAAAGGAGTAGGGTACGAGCAGTACTTC. This gives the protein CASSPTKGVGYEQYF.

V usage is TRBV5-1 and J usage is TRBJ2-1; 12 positions agree with TRBD1. The CDR3 runs 15 residues. Germline CDR1 and CDR2: SGHRS and YFSETQ. J gave up 6 bases and V 4 bases, and 5 bases lay outside the gene matches. The CDR3 nucleotides are TGCGCCAGCAGCGCGGGACAGGGGGCATCCAATGAGCAGTTCTTC. Amino acid sequence: CASSAGQGASNEQFF.